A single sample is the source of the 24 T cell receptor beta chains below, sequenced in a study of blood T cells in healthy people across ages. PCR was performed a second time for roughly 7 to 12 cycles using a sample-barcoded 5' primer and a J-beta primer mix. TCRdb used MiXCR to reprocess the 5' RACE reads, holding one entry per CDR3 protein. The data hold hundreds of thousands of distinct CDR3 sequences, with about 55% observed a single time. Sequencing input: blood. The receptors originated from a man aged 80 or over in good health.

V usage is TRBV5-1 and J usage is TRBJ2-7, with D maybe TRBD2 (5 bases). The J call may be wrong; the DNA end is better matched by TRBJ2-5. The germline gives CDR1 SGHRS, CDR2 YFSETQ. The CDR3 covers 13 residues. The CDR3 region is CASSLLEGETQYF. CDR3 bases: TGCGCCAGCAGCTTGTTAGAGGGTGAGACCCAGTACTTC.

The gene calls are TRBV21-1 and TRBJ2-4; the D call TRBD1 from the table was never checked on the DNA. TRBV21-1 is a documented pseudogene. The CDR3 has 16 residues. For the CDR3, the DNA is TGTGCCAGCAGCAAGAAAGGGGAACCGGCCAGAAACATTCAGTACTTC. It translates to CASSKKGEPARNIQYF.

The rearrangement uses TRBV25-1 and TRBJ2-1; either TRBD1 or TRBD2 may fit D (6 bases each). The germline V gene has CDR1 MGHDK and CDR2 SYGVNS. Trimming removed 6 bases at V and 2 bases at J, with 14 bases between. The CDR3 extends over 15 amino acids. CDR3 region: CASSEPGAPYNEQFF. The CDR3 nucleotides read TGTGCCAGCAGCGAACCGGGGGCCCCCTACAATGAGCAGTTCTTC. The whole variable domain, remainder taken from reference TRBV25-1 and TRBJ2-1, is EADIYQTPRYLVIGTGKKITLECSQTMGHDKMYWYQQDPGMELHLIHYSYGVNSTEKGDLSSESTVSRIRTEHFPLTLESARPSHTSQYLCASSEPGAPYNEQFFGPGTRLTVL.

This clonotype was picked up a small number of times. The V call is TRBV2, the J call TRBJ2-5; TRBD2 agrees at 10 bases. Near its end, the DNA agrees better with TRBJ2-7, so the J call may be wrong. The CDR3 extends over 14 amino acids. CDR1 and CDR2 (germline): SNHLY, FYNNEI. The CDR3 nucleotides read TGTGCCAGCAACCTCGGACTAGCGGCCGACGAGCAGTACTTC. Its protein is CASNLGLAADEQYF.

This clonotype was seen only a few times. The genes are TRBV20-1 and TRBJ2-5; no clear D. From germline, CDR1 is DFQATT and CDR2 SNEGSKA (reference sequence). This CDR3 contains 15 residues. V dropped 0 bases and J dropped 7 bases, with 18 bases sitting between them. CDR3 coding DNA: TGCAGTGCTAGAGATCCGACCGGCCTCGTTGGGACCCAGTACTTC. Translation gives CSARDPTGLVGTQYF.

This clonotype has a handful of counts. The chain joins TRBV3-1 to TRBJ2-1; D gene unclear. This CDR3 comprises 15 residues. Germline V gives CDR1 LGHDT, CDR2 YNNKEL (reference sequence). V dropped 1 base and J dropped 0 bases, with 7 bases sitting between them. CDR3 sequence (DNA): TGTGCCAGCAGCCAAGGAGCAGCCTCCTACAATGAGCAGTTCTTC. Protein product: CASSQGAASYNEQFF.

CDR3 DNA sequence: TGCAGTGCTAGAGATGGGGGCAGTTCCTCCCCCGGGACTAGCGGCTACAATGAGCAGTTCTTC. It translates to CSARDGGSSSPGTSGYNEQFF. V usage is TRBV20-1 and J usage is TRBJ2-1; 11 bases line up with TRBD2. The J segment lost 3 bases and the V segment lost 0 bases, leaving 19 bases of the junction unmatched. Germline V gene lookup returns CDR1 DFQATT and CDR2 SNEGSKA (reference sequence). The CDR3 runs to 21 residues.

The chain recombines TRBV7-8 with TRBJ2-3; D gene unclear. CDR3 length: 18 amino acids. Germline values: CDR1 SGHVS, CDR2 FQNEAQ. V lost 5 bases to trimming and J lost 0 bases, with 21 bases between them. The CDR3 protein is CASSPVGRRLLSTDTQYF. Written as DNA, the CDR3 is TGTGCCAGCAGCCCGGTCGGTCGGCGGCTGCTGAGCACAGATACGCAGTATTTT.

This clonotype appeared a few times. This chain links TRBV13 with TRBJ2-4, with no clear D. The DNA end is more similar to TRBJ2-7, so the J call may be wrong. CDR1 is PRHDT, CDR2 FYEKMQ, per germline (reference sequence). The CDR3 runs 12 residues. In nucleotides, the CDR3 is TGTGCCAGCAGCTTAAATCGCTACGAGCAGTACTTC. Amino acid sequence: CASSLNRYEQYF.

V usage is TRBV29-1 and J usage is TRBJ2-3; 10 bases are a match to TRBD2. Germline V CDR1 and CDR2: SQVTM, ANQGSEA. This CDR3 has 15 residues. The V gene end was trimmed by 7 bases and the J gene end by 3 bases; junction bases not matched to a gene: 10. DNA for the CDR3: TGCAGCGCCCATCTAGCGGGGGTAGGGACAGATACGCAGTATTTT. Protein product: CSAHLAGVGTDTQYF.

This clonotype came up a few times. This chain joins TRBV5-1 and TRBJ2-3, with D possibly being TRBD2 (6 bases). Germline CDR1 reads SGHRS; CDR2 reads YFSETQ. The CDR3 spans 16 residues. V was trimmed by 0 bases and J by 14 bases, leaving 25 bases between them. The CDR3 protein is CASSLELGGEHRYAYF. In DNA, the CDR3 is TGCGCCAGCAGCTTGGAGCTGGGCGGGGAGCACAGATACGCGTATTTT.

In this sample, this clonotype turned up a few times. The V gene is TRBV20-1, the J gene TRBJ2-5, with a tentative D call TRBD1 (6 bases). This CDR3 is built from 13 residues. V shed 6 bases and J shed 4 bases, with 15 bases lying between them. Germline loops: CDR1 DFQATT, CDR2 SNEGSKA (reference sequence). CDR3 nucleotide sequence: TGCAGTGCCGACCCCAGGGGTGGAGAGACCCAGTACTTC. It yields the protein CSADPRGGETQYF.

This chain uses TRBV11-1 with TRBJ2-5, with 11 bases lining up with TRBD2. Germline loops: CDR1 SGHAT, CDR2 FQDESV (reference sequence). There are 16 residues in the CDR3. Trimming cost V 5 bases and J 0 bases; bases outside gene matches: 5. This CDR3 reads CASSRGLAGNQETQYF. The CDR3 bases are TGTGCCAGCAGCCGCGGACTAGCGGGCAACCAAGAGACCCAGTACTTC. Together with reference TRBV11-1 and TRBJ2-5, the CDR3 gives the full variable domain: EAEVAQSPRYKITEKSQAVAFWCDPISGHATLYWYRQILGQGPELLVQFQDESVVDDSQLPKDRFSAERLKGVDSTLKIQPAELGDSAMYLCASSRGLAGNQETQYFGPGTRLLVL.

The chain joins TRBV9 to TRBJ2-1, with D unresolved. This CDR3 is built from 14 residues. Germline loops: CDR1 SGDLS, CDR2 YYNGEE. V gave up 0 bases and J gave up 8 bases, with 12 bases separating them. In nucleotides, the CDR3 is TGTGCCAGCAGCGTAGGAGATCCCACTCATGAGCAGTTCTTC. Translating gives CASSVGDPTHEQFF.

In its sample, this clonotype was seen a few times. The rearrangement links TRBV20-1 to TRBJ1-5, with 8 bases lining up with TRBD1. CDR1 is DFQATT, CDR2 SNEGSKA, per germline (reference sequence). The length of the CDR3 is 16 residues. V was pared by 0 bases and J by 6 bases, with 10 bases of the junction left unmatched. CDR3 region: CSARETGTGGSQPQHF. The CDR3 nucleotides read TGCAGTGCTAGAGAGACCGGGACAGGTGGAAGTCAGCCCCAGCATTTT.

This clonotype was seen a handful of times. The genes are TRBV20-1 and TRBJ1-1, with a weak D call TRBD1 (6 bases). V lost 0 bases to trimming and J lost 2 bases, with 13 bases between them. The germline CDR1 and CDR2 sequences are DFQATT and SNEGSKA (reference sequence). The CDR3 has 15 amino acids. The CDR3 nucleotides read TGCAGTGCTAGAGATCTAAGGACAGCTAACACTGAAGCTTTCTTT. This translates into CSARDLRTANTEAFF.

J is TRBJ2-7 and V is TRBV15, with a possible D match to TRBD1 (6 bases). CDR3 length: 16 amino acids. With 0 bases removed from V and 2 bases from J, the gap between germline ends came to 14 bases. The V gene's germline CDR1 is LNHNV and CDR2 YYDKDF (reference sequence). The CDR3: CATSRDLEDSPYEQYF. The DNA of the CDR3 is TGTGCCACCAGCAGAGATCTCGAGGACAGTCCCTACGAGCAGTACTTC.

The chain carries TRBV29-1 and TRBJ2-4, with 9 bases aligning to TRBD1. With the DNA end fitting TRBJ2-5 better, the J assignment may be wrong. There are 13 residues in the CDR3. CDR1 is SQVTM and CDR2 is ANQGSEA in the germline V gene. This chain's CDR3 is CSDRTGAFETQYF. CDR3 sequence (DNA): TGCAGCGACCGGACAGGGGCCTTTGAGACCCAGTACTTC.

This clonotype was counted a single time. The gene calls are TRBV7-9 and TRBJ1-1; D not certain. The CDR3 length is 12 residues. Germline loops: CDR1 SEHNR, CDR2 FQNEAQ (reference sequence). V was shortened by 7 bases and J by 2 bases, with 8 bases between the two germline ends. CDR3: CASTFQNTEAFF. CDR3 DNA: TGTGCCAGCACCTTTCAAAACACTGAAGCTTTCTTT.

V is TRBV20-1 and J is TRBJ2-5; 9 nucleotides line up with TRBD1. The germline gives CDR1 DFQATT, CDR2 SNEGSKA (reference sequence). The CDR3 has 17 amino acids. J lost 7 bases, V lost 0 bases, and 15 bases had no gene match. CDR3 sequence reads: CSARDLGQGRDYVTQYF. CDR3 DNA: TGCAGTGCTAGAGATCTAGGACAGGGGCGAGATTATGTGACCCAGTACTTC.

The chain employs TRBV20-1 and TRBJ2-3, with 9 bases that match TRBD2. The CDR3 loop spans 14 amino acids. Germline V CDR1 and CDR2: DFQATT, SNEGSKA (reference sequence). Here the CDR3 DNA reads TGCTCGATGTTCGCGGGGGGGTTCACAGATACGCAGTATTTT. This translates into CSMFAGGFTDTQYF.

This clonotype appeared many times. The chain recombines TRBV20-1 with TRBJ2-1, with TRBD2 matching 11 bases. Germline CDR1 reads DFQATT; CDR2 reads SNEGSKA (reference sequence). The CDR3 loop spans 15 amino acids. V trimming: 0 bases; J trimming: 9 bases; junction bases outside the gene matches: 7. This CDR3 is CSARDSLAGGIEQFF. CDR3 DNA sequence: TGCAGTGCTAGAGATTCGCTAGCGGGAGGAATTGAGCAGTTCTTC.

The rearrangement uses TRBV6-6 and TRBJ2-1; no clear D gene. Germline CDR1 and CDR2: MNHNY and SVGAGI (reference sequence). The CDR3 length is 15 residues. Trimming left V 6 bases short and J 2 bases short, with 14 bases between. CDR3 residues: CASSPNLLTYNEQFF. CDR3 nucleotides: TGTGCCAGCAGCCCTAACCTACTTACCTACAATGAGCAGTTCTTC.

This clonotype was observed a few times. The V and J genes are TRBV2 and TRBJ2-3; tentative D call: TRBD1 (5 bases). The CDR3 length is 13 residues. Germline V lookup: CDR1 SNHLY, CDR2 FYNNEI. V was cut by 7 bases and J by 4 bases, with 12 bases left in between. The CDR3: CASIRTPADTQYF. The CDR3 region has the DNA TGTGCCAGCATTCGGACACCAGCAGATACGCAGTATTTT.